Below, one TCR beta chain is given with its context. TCRdb keeps only in-frame clones here, not all; method: immunoSEQ multiplex PCR. The sample shows under 200,000 clones, roughly 80% of them seen only once. Germline values: CDR1 SGHDT, CDR2 YYEEEE. With 3 bases clipped from V and 9 bases from J, the junction kept 12 bases outside the gene matches. The CDR3 length is 15 residues. Participants reported their clinical history, and cohort assignment relied on those reports. This entry belongs to a study of blood T cell repertoires in COVID-19. Across the whole study: Samples of COVID-19 (acute and convalescent) were obtained from the United States, Italy and Spain. In each case, the material was cDNA or gDNA derived from T cells, B-cell-depleted T cells, or PBMCs.

The sequenced sample consisted of PBMCs or T cells enriched from blood (not recorded which). The source of this sequence is a man aged 50-60 years who had recovered from COVID-19. This chain links TRBV5-6 with TRBJ1-2; 9 bases agree with TRBD1. The CDR3 bases are TGTGCCAGCAGCTCCGGCCCCGGGACAGGGATTAGCTACACCTTC. Encoded protein: CASSSGPGTGISYTF.